What follows are 23 T cell receptor beta chains derived from one specimen sequenced in a study of T cells in Graves' hyperthyroidism and ophthalmopathy. RNA transcripts were the template for amplifying TCR beta CDR3 regions. HTBI primers were employed in a first-round RT-PCR of the TCR CDR3. TCRdb re-derived calls from the multiplex PCR reads in MiXCR, one entry per CDR3 protein. The sample consists of fewer than 650,000 distinct CDR3 sequences, approximately 15% of them appearing once. Sequenced: blood. These TCRs come from a woman younger than 30 with Graves' ophthalmopathy.

In its sample, this clonotype was seen once. The genes are TRBV2 and TRBJ1-1; maybe TRBD1 (5 bases). There are 14 residues in the CDR3. V lost 4 bases and J lost 3, with 12 bases in between. Germline CDR1 reads SNHLY; CDR2 reads FYNNEI. The CDR3 region is CASSGQLGDTEAFF. Written as DNA, the CDR3 is TGTGCCAGCAGTGGCCAACTGGGGGACACTGAAGCTTTCTTT.

Many counts were recorded for this clonotype. The chain has TRBV12-5 and TRBJ2-7, with D perhaps assigned TRBD1 or TRBD2 (5 bases each). Germline CDR1 is LGHNT and CDR2 is FRNRAP. V was cut by 4 bases and J by 5 bases, with 18 bases left in between. This CDR3 comprises 15 residues. CDR3: CASGWIRGAENEQYF. For the CDR3, the DNA is TGTGCTAGTGGTTGGATCAGAGGGGCAGAAAACGAGCAGTACTTC.

This clonotype was seen repeatedly, ten times or more. V gene TRBV30 combines with J gene TRBJ1-4; TRBD1 is a possible D gene (5 bases). The V gene lost 1 base and the J gene lost 4 bases, with 10 bases spanning the gap. Germline CDR1 GTSNPN, CDR2 SVGIG (reference sequence). CDR3 length equals 14 residues. The chain's CDR3 is CAWSDDSFNEKLFF. The CDR3, as DNA: TGTGCCTGGAGTGACGACAGTTTTAATGAAAAACTGTTTTTT.

This clonotype was seen more than once but under ten times. The J gene is TRBJ1-4, the V gene TRBV4-3; D is possibly TRBD1 (6 bases). Trimming took off 6 bases at V and 3 bases at J, with 14 bases between the two ends. CDR1 LGHNA and CDR2 YSLEER come from the germline V gene. This CDR3 comprises 15 residues. The chain's CDR3 is CASSRRGGPNEKLFF. CDR3 in DNA: TGCGCCAGCAGTCGAAGGGGGGGCCCTAATGAAAAACTGTTTTTT.

This clonotype has a count of ten or more. This sequence joins TRBV18 and TRBJ2-1; D is ambiguous. In germline, CDR1 is KGHSH, CDR2 LQKENI. V was pared by 1 base and J by 9 bases, with 7 bases between. The CDR3 consists of 12 residues. Here the CDR3 reads CASSPLRFEQFF. The CDR3, as DNA: TGTGCCAGCTCACCACTCCGGTTTGAGCAGTTCTTC.

The chain couples TRBV27 to TRBJ2-7, with TRBD2 as a possible D gene (6 bases). V dropped 6 bases and J dropped 0 bases, with 12 bases sitting between them. The CDR3 covers 14 residues. Germline CDR1 is MNHEY and CDR2 is SMNVEV (reference sequence). The CDR3 DNA sequence: TGTGCCAGCAGGTGGGCCGGGAGCTCCTACGAGCAGTACTTC. This codes for CASRWAGSSYEQYF.

This clonotype was seen a few times. V usage is TRBV7-9 and J usage is TRBJ2-7, with D perhaps matching TRBD1 (6 bases). The germline V gene encodes CDR1 SEHNR and CDR2 FQNEAQ (reference sequence). V lost 5 bases, J lost 2 bases, and 13 bases lay in between. The CDR3 covers 14 residues. This chain's CDR3 is CASSGDRWTYEQYF. DNA of the CDR3: TGTGCCAGCAGCGGCGACAGGTGGACCTACGAGCAGTACTTC.

This clonotype occurred many times. The chain employs TRBV2 and TRBJ2-3; 7 positions agree with TRBD1. Trimming at V came to 7 bases and at J to 1 base, leaving 23 bases not matched to a gene. The CDR3 extends over 20 amino acids. Germline V gives CDR1 SNHLY, CDR2 FYNNEI. In DNA, the CDR3 is TGTGCCAGCAAAGGGGGCAGGGGGACGGCGGAGAGAGGTGGCACAGATACGCAGTATTTT. It codes for CASKGGRGTAERGGTDTQYF.

There are many counts of this clonotype. The chain joins TRBV7-2 to TRBJ2-1; 11 nucleotides align to TRBD2. Germline trimming cut 3 bases from V and 4 bases from J; bases unmatched to any gene: 8. The CDR3 spans 17 residues. Looked up from germline, CDR1 is SGHTA and CDR2 is FQGNSA. CDR3 coding DNA: TGTGCCAGCAGCTTCTCGCCCGGACTAGCGGGTTACAATGAGCAGTTCTTC. This gives the protein CASSFSPGLAGYNEQFF. The variable domain in full, completed from reference TRBV7-2 and TRBJ2-1, reads GAGVSQSPSNKVTEKGKDVELRCDPISGHTALYWYRQSLGQGLEFLIYFQGNSAPDKSGLPSDRFSAERTGGSVSTLTIQRTQQEDSAVYLCASSFSPGLAGYNEQFFGPGTRLTVL.

This clonotype was observed a few times. The chain links TRBV9 to TRBJ2-5; 11 nucleotides agree with TRBD2. The trim removed 0 bases at V and 7 bases at J, leaving 11 bases unmatched. Germline V gene sequence: CDR1 SGDLS, CDR2 YYNGEE. The CDR3 runs to 17 residues. CDR3 region: CASSVGRTSGSEGTQYF. The CDR3 nucleotides read TGTGCCAGCAGCGTAGGAAGAACTAGCGGGAGTGAGGGGACCCAGTACTTC. Supplemented by reference TRBV9 and TRBJ2-5, the full variable domain reads DSGVTQTPKHLITATGQRVTLRCSPRSGDLSVYWYQQSLDQGLQFLIQYYNGEERAKGNILERFSAQQFPDLHSELNLSSLELGDSALYFCASSVGRTSGSEGTQYFGPGTRLLVL.

The chain employs TRBV6-2 or TRBV6-3 and TRBJ2-3; D may be TRBD1 (5 bases). Germline V CDR1 and CDR2: MNHEY, SVGEGT. The CDR3 covers 16 residues. Deletions cut 8 bases from V and 1 base from J, with 19 bases between. The DNA for the CDR3 is TGTGCCAGCTCATCAAGCTGGGGCGCAGGCACAGATACGCAGTATTTT. Protein: CASSSSWGAGTDTQYF.

The V gene is TRBV20-1, the J gene TRBJ1-5; a possible D gene is TRBD1 (6 bases). The V end was cut by 5 bases, the J end by 2 bases, with 19 bases between. The CDR3 extends over 16 amino acids. CDR1 and CDR2 from the germline V gene are DFQATT and SNEGSKA (reference sequence). CDR3 sequence (DNA): TGCAGTGCTCCTCGAGTGGGGGGGCGAGGCAATCAGCCCCAGCATTTT. Translation: CSAPRVGGRGNQPQHF.

A remark on this clonotype: It may be a read error: a sequence one base away is much more abundant. The genes are TRBV18 and TRBJ2-5; no reliable D call. V was cut by 5 bases and J by 3 bases, with 7 bases left in between. This CDR3 is 12 amino acids long. The germline V gene encodes CDR1 KGHSH and CDR2 LQKENI. CDR3 loop: CASSTTEETQYF. The CDR3 DNA reads TGTGCCAGCTCAACGACCGAAGAGACCCAGTACTTC. The variable domain in full, with the rest retrieved from reference TRBV18 and TRBJ2-5, is NAGVMQNPRHLVRRRGQEARLRCSPMKGHSHVYWYRQLPEEGLKFMVYLQKENIIDESGMPKERFSAEFPKEGPSILRIQQVVRGDSAAYFCASSTTEETQYFGPGTRLLVL.

This clonotype was counted ten times or more. This chain connects TRBV7-4 to TRBJ2-7, with 7 bases that match TRBD1. The J segment lost 1 base and the V segment lost 5 bases, leaving 8 bases of the junction unmatched. The CDR3 runs 15 residues. Per the germline V gene, CDR1 is SGHVT and CDR2 is SQSDAQ. CDR3 bases: TGTGCCAGCAGCCGCCCATGGGACAGATCCTACGAGCAGTACTTC. This translates into CASSRPWDRSYEQYF. Complete variable domain (other parts from reference TRBV7-4 and TRBJ2-7): GAGVSQSPRYKVAKRGRDVALRCDSISGHVTLYWYRQTLGQGSEVLTYSQSDAQRDKSGRPSGRFSAERPERSVSTLKIQRTEQGDSAVYLCASSRPWDRSYEQYFGPGTRLTVT.

CDR3 sequence: CASSQDTSGQETQYF. As DNA, the CDR3 is TGTGCCAGCAGCCAAGATACTTCAGGCCAAGAGACCCAGTACTTC. The chain is built from TRBV4-2 and TRBJ2-5; D unresolved. In germline, CDR1 is LGHNA, CDR2 YNFKEQ. The CDR3 runs 15 residues. V was shortened by 0 bases and J by 1 base, with 9 bases between the two germline ends.

This clonotype was observed a few times. V gene TRBV29-1 combines with J gene TRBJ1-1; TRBD1 agrees at 9 bases. Per the germline V gene, CDR1 is SQVTM and CDR2 is ANQGSEA. The CDR3 spans 16 residues. Trimming cost V 2 bases and J 3 bases; bases outside gene matches: 10. The CDR3 spells CSVEFVGQGVDTEAFF. Written as DNA, the CDR3 is TGCAGCGTTGAATTTGTGGGACAGGGAGTGGACACTGAAGCTTTCTTT.

This clonotype was seen many times. The chain employs TRBV14 and TRBJ2-2; tentatively, D is TRBD1 or TRBD2 (5 bases each). Per germline, CDR1 SGHDN and CDR2 FVKESK. This CDR3 region has 15 residues. V was cut by 4 bases and J by 2 bases, with 11 bases left in between. This CDR3 is CASSRLGPNTGELFF. CDR3 nucleotides: TGTGCCAGCAGCCGTCTGGGACCCAACACCGGGGAGCTGTTTTTT.

The chain links TRBV14 to TRBJ2-7, with TRBD2 identical over 7 bases. The CDR3 length is 16 residues. Looked up from germline, CDR1 is SGHDN and CDR2 is FVKESK. J was trimmed by 4 bases and V by 0 bases; bases with no gene match: 9. CDR3 sequence reads: CASSQDREGRWYEQYF. In nucleotides, the CDR3 is TGTGCCAGCAGCCAAGATAGGGAGGGGCGCTGGTACGAGCAGTACTTC. The complete variable domain, with remaining parts taken from reference TRBV14 and TRBJ2-7, reads EAGVTQFPSHSVIEKGQTVTLRCDPISGHDNLYWYRRVMGKEIKFLLHFVKESKQDESGMPNNRFLAERTGGTYSTLKVQPAELEDSGVYFCASSQDREGRWYEQYFGPGTRLTVT.

This rearrangement joins TRBV6-1 to TRBJ1-3; no reliable D call. Trimming took 6 bases from V and 0 from J, leaving 12 bases between them. The V gene's germline CDR1 is MNHNS and CDR2 SASEGT. CDR3 size: 15 residues. The CDR3 DNA follows: TGTGCCAGCAGACCAGACGGCTACTCTGGAAACACCATATATTTT. Translation gives CASRPDGYSGNTIYF.

Many counts were recorded for this clonotype. V and J are TRBV7-8 and TRBJ2-7, with TRBD2 matching over 12 bases. This CDR3 has 17 amino acids. In germline, CDR1 is SGHVS, CDR2 FQNEAQ. After removal of 5 bases from V and 5 bases from J, the junction contained 13 bases not matched to a gene. The CDR3 DNA follows: TGTGCCAGCAGCGCCCTAGCGGGAGGGCCCAGGAGGGACGAGCAGTACTTC. It encodes CASSALAGGPRRDEQYF.

This clonotype was seen ten or more times. The chain employs TRBV11-3 and TRBJ2-7; 7 nucleotides match TRBD2. The CDR3 totals 15 residues. CDR1 and CDR2 from the germline V gene are SGHNT and YENEEA. J was trimmed by 7 bases and V by 3 bases; bases with no gene match: 12. The CDR3 nucleotides are TGTGCCAGCAGCTTTTATCTAGCGGATGCTATTGAGCAGTACTTC. It yields the protein CASSFYLADAIEQYF.

This chain joins TRBV7-2 and TRBJ1-2, with D perhaps TRBD1 (6 bases). V shed 1 base and J shed 4 bases, with 19 bases lying between them. CDR3 size: 17 residues. CDR1 and CDR2 from the germline V gene are SGHTA and FQGNSA. The CDR3 reads CASSLVGGLQGGYGYTF. As DNA, the CDR3 is TGTGCCAGCAGCTTAGTGGGAGGCCTACAGGGTGGCTATGGCTACACCTTC. Supplemented by reference TRBV7-2 and TRBJ1-2, the full variable domain reads GAGVSQSPSNKVTEKGKDVELRCDPISGHTALYWYRQSLGQGLEFLIYFQGNSAPDKSGLPSDRFSAERTGGSVSTLTIQRTQQEDSAVYLCASSLVGGLQGGYGYTFGSGTRLTVV.

This clonotype was counted a few times. The chain combines TRBV10-3 with TRBJ1-2, with TRBD1 matching over 7 bases. With 5 bases clipped from V and 2 bases from J, the junction kept 5 bases outside the gene matches. The CDR3 contains 14 residues. Germline CDR1 and CDR2: ENHRY and SYGVKD. CDR3 sequence reads: CAISQQGMNYGYTF. CDR3 bases: TGTGCCATCAGTCAACAGGGGATGAACTATGGCTACACCTTC.